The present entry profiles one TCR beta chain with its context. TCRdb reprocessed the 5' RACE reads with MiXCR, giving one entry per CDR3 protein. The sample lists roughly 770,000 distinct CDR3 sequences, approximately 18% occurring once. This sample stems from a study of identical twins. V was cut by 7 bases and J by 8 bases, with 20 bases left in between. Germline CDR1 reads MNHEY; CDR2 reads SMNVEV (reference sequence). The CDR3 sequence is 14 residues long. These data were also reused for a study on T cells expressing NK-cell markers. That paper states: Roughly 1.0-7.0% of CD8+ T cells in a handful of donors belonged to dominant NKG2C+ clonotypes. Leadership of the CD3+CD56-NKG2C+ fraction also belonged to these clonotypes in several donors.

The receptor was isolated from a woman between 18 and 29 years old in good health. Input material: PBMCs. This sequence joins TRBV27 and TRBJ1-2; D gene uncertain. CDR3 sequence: CASKAPFTVDGYTF. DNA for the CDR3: TGTGCCAGCAAGGCACCTTTCACAGTAGACGGCTACACCTTC.